Listed below are T cell receptor beta chains from one sample, sequenced in a study of shared clonotypes between healthy human individuals. Sequencing used immunoSEQ multiplex PCR; TCRdb keeps in-frame clones, though not all of them. The repertoire consists of around 2,000,000 clones, with approximately 94% occurring once and the leading ten covering 1.2%. The sample taken for sequencing was naive CD8+ T cells sorted from blood. The receptors were gathered from a man between 18 and 29 years old in good health. Each CDR3 is given with its conserved first and last residue. The D gene is left open where the match is weak. The size entry is marked missing in some rows and otherwise reads once, few, many or a size class.

j_call d_call v_call clone_size cdr3_aa cdr3_nt
TRBJ1-2 . TRBV11-2 . CASSDGWGANYGYTF TGTGCCAGCAGCGATGGGTGGGGGGCAAACTATGGCTACACCTTC
TRBJ2-5 TRBD2 TRBV7-2 . CASSLVLAGQETQYF TGTGCCAGCAGCTTAGTACTAGCGGGGCAAGAGACCCAGTACTTC
TRBJ2-7 TRBD1 TRBV27 . CATRTGNYGEQYF TGTGCCACTCGGACAGGGAATTACGGCGAGCAGTACTTC
TRBJ1-1 . TRBV25-1 few CASSGTEAFF TGTGCCAGCAGTGGGACTGAAGCTTTCTTT
TRBJ1-2 . TRBV7-9 . CASSFPRQDFPNYGYTF TGTGCCAGCAGCTTCCCCCGACAGGATTTTCCTAACTATGGCTACACCTTC
TRBJ1-6 . TRBV27 . CASKQTGSNSPLHF TGTGCCAGCAAGCAGACAGGTTCAAATTCACCCCTCCACTTT
TRBJ2-7 TRBD1 TRBV5-1 . CASSSGTGTYEQYF TGCGCCAGCAGCTCCGGGACAGGGACCTACGAGCAGTACTTC
TRBJ1-5 . TRBV5-1 . CASSPFFGRRNQPQHF TGCGCCAGCAGCCCCTTCTTCGGGAGACGGAATCAGCCCCAGCATTTT
TRBJ2-1 . TRBV7-9 . CASSSTQSSYNEQFF TGTGCCAGCAGCTCTACCCAGAGCTCCTACAATGAGCAGTTCTTC
TRBJ1-1 . TRBV30 few CAWSVVRVDTEAFF TGTGCCTGGAGTGTAGTCAGGGTCGACACTGAAGCTTTCTTT
TRBJ2-7 . TRBV6-1 once CASSSLARYEQYF TGTGCCAGCAGTTCCCTCGCGCGGTACGAGCAGTACTTC
TRBJ2-1 TRBD2 TRBV11-2 . CASSANGGDYNEQFF TGTGCCAGCAGCGCTAACGGGGGGGACTACAATGAGCAGTTCTTC
TRBJ1-2 . TRBV6-5 . CASSYTGGTGYTF TGTGCCAGCAGTTACACCGGGGGCACCGGCTACACCTTC
TRBJ1-2 . TRBV14 . CASSQAGVHGYTF TGTGCCAGCAGCCAAGCTGGGGTACATGGCTACACCTTC
TRBJ1-3 TRBD1 TRBV7-9 . CASSMTGDGNTIYF TGTGCCAGCAGCATGACAGGGGATGGAAACACCATATATTTT
TRBJ2-1 . TRBV27 . CASSQGTGALYNEQFF TGTGCCAGCAGCCAAGGGACGGGTGCCCTCTACAATGAGCAGTTCTTC
TRBJ2-7 . TRBV10-1 . CASSESRAGDEQYF TGCGCCAGCAGTGAGTCGAGGGCAGGGGACGAGCAGTACTTC
TRBJ2-7 . TRBV9 . CASSVDSGISYEQYF TGTGCCAGCAGCGTAGATAGCGGTATCTCCTACGAGCAGTACTTC
TRBJ1-5 . TRBV27 . CASSFGGVGNQPQHF TGTGCCAGCAGTTTCGGGGGAGTCGGCAATCAGCCCCAGCATTTT
TRBJ2-5 . TRBV6-5 . CASSEGHHQETQYF TGTGCCAGCAGCGAGGGACACCACCAAGAGACCCAGTACTTC
TRBJ2-3 TRBD2 TRBV10-2 . CASSTPAGGRADTQYF TGCGCCAGCAGTACCCCCGCGGGGGGGCGGGCAGATACGCAGTATTTT
TRBJ1-2 . TRBV19 . CASSIEGEGPYGYTF TGTGCCAGTAGTATCGAGGGGGAGGGTCCCTATGGCTACACCTTC
TRBJ2-2 . TRBV29-1 . CSVGGGLGELFF TGCAGCGTTGGGGGCGGACTGGGGGAGCTGTTTTTT
TRBJ2-1 . TRBV19 . CASSIELDMGFSNEQFF TGTGCCAGTAGTATAGAACTAGATATGGGGTTTAGCAATGAGCAGTTCTTC
TRBJ2-3 . TRBV6-6 . CASSYSRSGTDTQYF TGTGCCAGCAGTTACTCGAGAAGCGGCACAGATACGCAGTATTTT
TRBJ2-7 TRBD1 TRBV9 . CASSVEDRGDPYEQYF TGTGCCAGCAGCGTAGAGGACAGGGGAGACCCCTACGAGCAGTACTTC
TRBJ1-1 . TRBV7-8 . CASSFGQMNTEAFF TGTGCCAGCAGCTTCGGACAGATGAACACTGAAGCTTTCTTT
TRBJ1-2 . TRBV12-1 . CASSPLGPGQGQSNYGYTF TGTGCCAGCAGCCCCTTAGGACCGGGACAGGGCCAATCTAACTATGGCTACACCTTC
TRBJ2-5 . TRBV6-1 . CASSEVGPKETQYF TGTGCCAGCAGTGAAGTGGGGCCCAAAGAGACCCAGTACTTC
TRBJ2-5 . TRBV5-4 few CASGSDGETQYF TGTGCCAGCGGTTCCGACGGGGAGACCCAGTACTTC
TRBJ2-1 TRBD2 TRBV4-3 . CASSQDRASGSVVGNEQFF TGCGCCAGCAGCCAAGATAGGGCTAGCGGGAGCGTCGTAGGAAATGAGCAGTTCTTC
TRBJ1-2 . TRBV19 . CASSIDHLTEIDGYTF TGTGCCAGTAGTATAGATCACCTGACAGAGATCGATGGCTACACCTTC
TRBJ2-3 . TRBV2 once CASRWDFLTDTQYF TGTGCCAGCAGATGGGACTTCCTCACAGATACGCAGTATTTT
TRBJ2-5 . TRBV27 . CASSPGVPQETQYF TGTGCCAGCAGTCCTGGCGTACCTCAAGAGACCCAGTACTTC
TRBJ2-7 . TRBV13 . CASSLGAAGLSYEQYF TGTGCCAGCAGCTTAGGTGCGGCGGGACTTTCCTACGAGCAGTACTTC
TRBJ1-1 . TRBV10-2 . CATNGGPFTEAFF TGCGCCACCAACGGGGGACCCTTCACTGAAGCTTTCTTT
TRBJ2-7 . TRBV30 . CAWGDGAAYEQYF TGTGCCTGGGGGGACGGGGCCGCCTACGAGCAGTACTTC
TRBJ2-1 TRBD2 TRBV7-2 . CASSSLTSGSCNEQFF TGTGCCAGCAGCTCGTTAACTAGCGGGAGCTGCAATGAGCAGTTCTTC
TRBJ1-1 . TRBV6-5 . CASSYGGTGWTFF TGTGCCAGCAGTTATGGGGGAACAGGGTGGACTTTCTTT
TRBJ2-5 TRBD2 TRBV7-6 . CASSLKKRDYTVQETQYF TGTGCCAGCAGCTTAAAAAAACGGGACTATACTGTACAAGAGACCCAGTACTTC
TRBJ2-5 . TRBV4-3 . CASSQDRGETQYF TGCGCCAGCAGCCAAGACAGGGGCGAGACCCAGTACTTC
TRBJ2-7 . TRBV6-1 . CASSEIWGLVHEQYF TGTGCCAGCAGTGAAATCTGGGGGCTCGTTCACGAGCAGTACTTC
TRBJ2-3 . TRBV28 . CASSPGGDTQYF TGTGCCAGCAGTCCCGGTGGTGATACGCAGTATTTT
TRBJ2-1 TRBD2 TRBV5-6 . CASSFSLAVNEQFF TGTGCCAGCAGCTTTAGTCTAGCGGTGAATGAGCAGTTCTTC
TRBJ2-7 . TRBV2 . CASSEQGSPLQYEQYF TGTGCCAGCAGTGAACAGGGCTCCCCACTCCAATACGAGCAGTACTTC
TRBJ1-2 . TRBV6-1 . CASSPRQVPVGYTF TGTGCCAGCAGTCCCCGACAGGTCCCCGTAGGCTACACCTTC
TRBJ2-1 . TRBV29-1 . CSVERTESYNEQFF TGCAGCGTTGAGAGGACAGAATCCTACAATGAGCAGTTCTTC
TRBJ2-7 . TRBV30 once CAWSLRSGYEQYF TGTGCCTGGAGTCTTAGGTCTGGCTACGAGCAGTACTTC
TRBJ2-7 TRBD1 TRBV27 . CASSFGQGDYEQYF TGTGCCAGCAGTTTCGGACAGGGAGACTACGAGCAGTACTTC
TRBJ2-3 . TRBV7-3 . CASSSLRGGTDTQYF TGTGCCAGCAGCTCCCTAAGGGGCGGGACAGATACGCAGTATTTT
TRBJ2-7 . TRBV18 . CASSPQPASYEQYF TGTGCCAGCTCACCTCAGCCAGCCTCCTACGAGCAGTACTTC
TRBJ1-1 . TRBV7-9 once CASSSVNVNRRNTEAFF TGTGCCAGCAGCTCCGTGAACGTGAACAGGAGGAACACTGAAGCTTTCTTT